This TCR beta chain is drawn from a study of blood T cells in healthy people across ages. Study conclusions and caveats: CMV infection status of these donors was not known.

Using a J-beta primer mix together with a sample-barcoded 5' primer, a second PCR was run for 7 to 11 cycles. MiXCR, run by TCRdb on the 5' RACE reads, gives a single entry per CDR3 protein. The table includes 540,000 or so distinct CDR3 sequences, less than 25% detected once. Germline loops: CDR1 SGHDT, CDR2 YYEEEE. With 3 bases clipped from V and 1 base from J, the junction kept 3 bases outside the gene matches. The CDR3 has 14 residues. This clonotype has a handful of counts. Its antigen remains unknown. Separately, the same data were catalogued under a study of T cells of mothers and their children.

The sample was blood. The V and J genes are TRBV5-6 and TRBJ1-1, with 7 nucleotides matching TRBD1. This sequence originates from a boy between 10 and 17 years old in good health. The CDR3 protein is CASSWGQRNTEAFF. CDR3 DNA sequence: TGTGCCAGCAGCTGGGGACAGCGGAACACTGAAGCTTTCTTT.